Given below is one T cell receptor (beta chain) in context. Its matching antigen is unknown. This record belongs to a study of cytomegalovirus exposure and HLA in healthy donors. General observations from the study: Reported findings show TCR beta sequences accurately forecast HLA-A and HLA-B alleles in most subjects. The productive fraction for most TCR beta V segments was about 87% or about 30% in an earlier analysis.

The PCR employed 60 Vbeta primers together with 13 Jbeta primers. Measured with immunoSEQ multiplex PCR; TCRdb has only the in-frame clones, and not every one. The sample gives around 65,000 clones, roughly 77% of which show up once; around 4% is in the top ten. CDR1 is SGDLS, CDR2 YYNGEE, per germline. V was clipped by 3 bases and J by 5 bases; unmatched bases: 5. The CDR3 has 14 residues. The chain couples TRBV9 to TRBJ1-1, with 9 bases identical to TRBD1. The source of this sequence is a woman aged 25-40 years in good health and CMV-seronegative. Sequences were obtained from PBMCs. The CDR3 is CASSGRQGGTEAFF. CDR3 DNA sequence: TGTGCCAGCAGCGGTCGACAGGGGGGGACTGAAGCTTTCTTT.